This T cell receptor beta chain was captured in a study of blood T cell repertoires in COVID-19. For the study at large: Both acute and convalescent COVID-19 samples were obtained from the United States, Italy and Spain. Nucleic acid was either cDNA or gDNA, and it came from T cells, B-cell-depleted T cells, or PBMCs.

The CDR3 consists of 15 residues. The V gene end was trimmed by 4 bases and the J gene end by 1 base; junction bases not matched to a gene: 1. Germline V gene lookup returns CDR1 ENHRY and CDR2 SYGVKD. The age range of participants was about 18 to 100 years, with residence in about 25 US areas. Membership in each cohort depended on participant-reported clinical history. TCRdb keeps only in-frame clones here, not all; method: immunoSEQ multiplex PCR. The sample lists 250,000 to 350,000 clones; 80% to 90% were seen once. The chain is built from TRBV10-3 and TRBJ2-1; 10 bases line up with TRBD1. The sequenced material came from PBMCs or T cells enriched from blood (not recorded which). The sequence was obtained from a woman in her 30s who had recovered from COVID-19. DNA of the CDR3: TGTGCCATCAGTGCGGGACAGGGGTCCTACAATGAGCAGTTCTTC. Its protein is CAISAGQGSYNEQFF.